This T cell receptor beta chain was retrieved from a study of molecular identifiers for immune sequencing clone quantification. Study at large: For replicates, RNA isolated from roughly 20,000 or 100,000 naive CD8 cells was divided into five portions, of which four were sequenced.

For naive CD8 T cells, sorting used the CD8+CD4-CCR7+CD45RA+ phenotype. TCRdb used MiXCR to reprocess the PCR reads, holding one entry per CDR3 protein. The sample lists approximately 670,000 distinct CDR3 sequences, 15% to 20% occurring once. The study, taken as a whole, reports: Whereas clones above 20 RNA copies held under 1% of naive-cell molecules, they held over 97% of effector molecules.

This clonotype was detected ten times or more. Its cognate antigen is unknown. Sequences were obtained from naive CD8+ T cells from blood, with Jurkat cell RNA spiked in. As to subset: FACS-sorted CD8+CD4-CCR7+CD45RA+ naive T cells. The source is a human donor in good health. Some libraries in this study had Jurkat cell RNA spiked in.

The CDR3 here is CASSHTGGATEAFF. As DNA, the CDR3 is TGTGCCAGCAGCCATACAGGGGGCGCCACTGAAGCTTTCTTT. This chain links TRBV6-5 with TRBJ1-1; 9 bases match TRBD1. The CDR3 length is 14 residues. Germline values: CDR1 MNHEY, CDR2 SVGAGI. V shed 6 bases, J shed 4 bases, and the junction held 6 bases outside the gene matches.